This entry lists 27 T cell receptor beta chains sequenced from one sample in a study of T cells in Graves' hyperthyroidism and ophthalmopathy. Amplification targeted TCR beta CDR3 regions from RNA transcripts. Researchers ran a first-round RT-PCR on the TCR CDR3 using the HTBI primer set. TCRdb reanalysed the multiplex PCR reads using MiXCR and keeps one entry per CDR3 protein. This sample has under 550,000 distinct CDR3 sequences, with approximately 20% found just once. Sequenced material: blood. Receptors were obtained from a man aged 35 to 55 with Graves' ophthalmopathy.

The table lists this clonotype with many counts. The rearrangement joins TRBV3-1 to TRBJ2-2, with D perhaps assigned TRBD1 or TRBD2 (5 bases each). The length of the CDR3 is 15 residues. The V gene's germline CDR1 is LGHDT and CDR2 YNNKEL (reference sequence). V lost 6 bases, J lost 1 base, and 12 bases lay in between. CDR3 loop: CASRRRDGNTGELFF. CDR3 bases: TGTGCCAGCAGGCGCCGGGACGGGAACACCGGGGAGCTGTTTTTT.

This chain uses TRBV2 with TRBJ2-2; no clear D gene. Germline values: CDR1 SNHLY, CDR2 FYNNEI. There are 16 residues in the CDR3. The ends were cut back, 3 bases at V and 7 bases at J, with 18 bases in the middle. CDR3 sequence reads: CASSDRTGWLGGELFF. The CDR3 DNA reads TGTGCCAGCAGTGATAGGACGGGCTGGCTCGGCGGGGAGCTGTTTTTT.

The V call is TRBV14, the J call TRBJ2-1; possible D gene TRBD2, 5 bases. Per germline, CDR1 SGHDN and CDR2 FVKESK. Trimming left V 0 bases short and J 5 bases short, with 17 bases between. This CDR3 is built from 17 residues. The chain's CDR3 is CASSQDRTWLADNEQFF. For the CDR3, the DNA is TGTGCCAGCAGCCAAGACCGAACTTGGCTAGCTGACAATGAGCAGTTCTTC.

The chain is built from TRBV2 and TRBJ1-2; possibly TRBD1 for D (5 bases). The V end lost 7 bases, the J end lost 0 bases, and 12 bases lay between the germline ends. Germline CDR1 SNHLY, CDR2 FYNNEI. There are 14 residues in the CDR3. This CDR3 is CASNRDLANYGYTF. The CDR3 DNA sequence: TGTGCCAGCAATAGGGACCTCGCTAACTATGGCTACACCTTC.

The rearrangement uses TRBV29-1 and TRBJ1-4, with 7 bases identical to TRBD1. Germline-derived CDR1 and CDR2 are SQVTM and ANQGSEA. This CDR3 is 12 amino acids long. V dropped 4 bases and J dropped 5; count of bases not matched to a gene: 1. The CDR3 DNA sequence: TGCAGCGTTGTACAGGGGAATGAAAAACTGTTTTTT. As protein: CSVVQGNEKLFF.

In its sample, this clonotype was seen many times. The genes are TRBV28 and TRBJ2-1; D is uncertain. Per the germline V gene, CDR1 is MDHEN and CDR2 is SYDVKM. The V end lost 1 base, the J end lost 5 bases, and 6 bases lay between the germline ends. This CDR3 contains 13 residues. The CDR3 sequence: CASSLYRNNEQFF. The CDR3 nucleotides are TGTGCCAGCAGTTTATATCGGAACAATGAGCAGTTCTTC.

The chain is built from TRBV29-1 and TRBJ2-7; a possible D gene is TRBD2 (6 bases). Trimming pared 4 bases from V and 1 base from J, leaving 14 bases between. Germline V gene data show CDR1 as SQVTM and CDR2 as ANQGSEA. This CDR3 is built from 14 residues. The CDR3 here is CSVVGSGTSYEQYF. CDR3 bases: TGCAGCGTTGTCGGTAGCGGAACTTCCTACGAGCAGTACTTC.

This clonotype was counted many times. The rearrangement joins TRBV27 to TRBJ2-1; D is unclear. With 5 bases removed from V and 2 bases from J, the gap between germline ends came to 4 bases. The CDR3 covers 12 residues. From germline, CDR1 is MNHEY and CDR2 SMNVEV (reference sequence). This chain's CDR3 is CASSRTYNEQFF. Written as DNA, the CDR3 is TGTGCCAGCAGTCGAACCTACAATGAGCAGTTCTTC.

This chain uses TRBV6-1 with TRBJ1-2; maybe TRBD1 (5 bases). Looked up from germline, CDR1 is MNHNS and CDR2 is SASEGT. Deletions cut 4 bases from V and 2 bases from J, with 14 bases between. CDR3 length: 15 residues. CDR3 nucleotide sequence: TGTGCCAGCAGTGCCGACCGGGACGCCAACTATGGCTACACCTTC. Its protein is CASSADRDANYGYTF.

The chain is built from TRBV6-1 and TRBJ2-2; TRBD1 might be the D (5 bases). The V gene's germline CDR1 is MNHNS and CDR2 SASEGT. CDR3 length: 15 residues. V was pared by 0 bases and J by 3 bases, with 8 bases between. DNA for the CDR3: TGTGCCAGCAGTGAAGCCAGGGCTCACACCGGGGAGCTGTTTTTT. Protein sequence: CASSEARAHTGELFF.

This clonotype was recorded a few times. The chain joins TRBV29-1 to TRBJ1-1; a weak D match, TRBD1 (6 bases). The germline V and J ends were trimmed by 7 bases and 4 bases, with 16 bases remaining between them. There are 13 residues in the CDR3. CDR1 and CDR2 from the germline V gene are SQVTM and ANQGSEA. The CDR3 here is CSAIGQFPTEAFF. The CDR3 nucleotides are TGCAGCGCCATAGGACAGTTTCCCACTGAAGCTTTCTTT.

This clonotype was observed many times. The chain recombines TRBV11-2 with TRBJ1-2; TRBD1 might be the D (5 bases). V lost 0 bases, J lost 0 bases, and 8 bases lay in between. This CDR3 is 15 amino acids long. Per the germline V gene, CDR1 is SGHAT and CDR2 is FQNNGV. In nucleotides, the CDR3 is TGTGCCAGCAGCTTAGATGGGGGGGCTAACTATGGCTACACCTTC. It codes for CASSLDGGANYGYTF.

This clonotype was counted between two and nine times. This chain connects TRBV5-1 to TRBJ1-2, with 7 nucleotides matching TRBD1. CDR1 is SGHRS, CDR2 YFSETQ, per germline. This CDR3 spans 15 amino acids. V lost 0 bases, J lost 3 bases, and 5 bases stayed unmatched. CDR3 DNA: TGCGCCAGCAGCTTGGAGGGGGCAGGGTACTATGGCTACACCTTC. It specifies CASSLEGAGYYGYTF.

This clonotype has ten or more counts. CDR3 residues: CASSPPAFATDSPLHF. The CDR3, as DNA: TGTGCCAGCAGCCCTCCGGCCTTTGCTACGGATTCACCCCTCCACTTT. The V call is TRBV28, the J call TRBJ1-6; unclear D gene. This CDR3 is built from 16 residues. V lost 6 bases and J lost 8, with 20 bases in between. Germline CDR1 is MDHEN and CDR2 is SYDVKM.

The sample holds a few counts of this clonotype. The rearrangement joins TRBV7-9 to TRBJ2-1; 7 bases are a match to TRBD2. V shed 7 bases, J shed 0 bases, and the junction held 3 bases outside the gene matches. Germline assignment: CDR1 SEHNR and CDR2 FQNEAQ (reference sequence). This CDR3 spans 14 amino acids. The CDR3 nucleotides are TGTGCCAGCACTCCTAGCGGCTCCTACAATGAGCAGTTCTTC. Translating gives CASTPSGSYNEQFF.

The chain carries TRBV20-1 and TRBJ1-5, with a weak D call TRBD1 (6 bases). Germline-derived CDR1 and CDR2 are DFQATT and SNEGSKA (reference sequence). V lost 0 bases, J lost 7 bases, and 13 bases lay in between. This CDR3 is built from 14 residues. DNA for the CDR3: TGCAGTGCTAGAGACGCAGGGGTGGGACAGCCCCAGCATTTT. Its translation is CSARDAGVGQPQHF.

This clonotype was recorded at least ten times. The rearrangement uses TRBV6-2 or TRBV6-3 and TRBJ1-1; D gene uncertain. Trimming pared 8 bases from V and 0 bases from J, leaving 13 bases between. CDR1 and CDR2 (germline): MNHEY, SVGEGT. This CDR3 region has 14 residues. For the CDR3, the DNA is TGTGCCAGCGTATTCACCCCACTGAACACTGAAGCTTTCTTT. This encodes CASVFTPLNTEAFF.

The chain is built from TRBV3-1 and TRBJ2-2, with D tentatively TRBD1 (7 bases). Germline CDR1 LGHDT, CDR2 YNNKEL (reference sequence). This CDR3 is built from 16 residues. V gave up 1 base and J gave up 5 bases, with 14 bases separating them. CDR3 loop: CASSQAGPGGTGELFF. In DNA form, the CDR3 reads TGTGCCAGCAGCCAAGCAGGGCCAGGGGGGACCGGGGAGCTGTTTTTT.

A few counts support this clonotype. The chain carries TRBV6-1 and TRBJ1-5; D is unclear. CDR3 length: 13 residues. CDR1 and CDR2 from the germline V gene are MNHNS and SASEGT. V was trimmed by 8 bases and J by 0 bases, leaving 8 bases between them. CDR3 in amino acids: CASGWSSNQPQHF. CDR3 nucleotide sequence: TGTGCCAGCGGATGGAGTAGCAATCAGCCCCAGCATTTT.

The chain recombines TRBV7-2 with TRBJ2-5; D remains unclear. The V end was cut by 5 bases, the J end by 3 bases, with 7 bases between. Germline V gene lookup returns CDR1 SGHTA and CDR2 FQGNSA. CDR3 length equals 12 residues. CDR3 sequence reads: CASSRSEETQYF. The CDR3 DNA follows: TGTGCCAGCAGCAGGTCTGAAGAGACCCAGTACTTC.

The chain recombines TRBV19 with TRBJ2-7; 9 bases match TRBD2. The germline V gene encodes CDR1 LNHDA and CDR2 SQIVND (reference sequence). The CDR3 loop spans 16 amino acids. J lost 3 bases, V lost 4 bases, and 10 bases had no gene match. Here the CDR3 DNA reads TGTGCCAGTAGTACCACAGCGGGAGGCGGAATCTACGAGCAGTACTTC. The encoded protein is CASSTTAGGGIYEQYF.

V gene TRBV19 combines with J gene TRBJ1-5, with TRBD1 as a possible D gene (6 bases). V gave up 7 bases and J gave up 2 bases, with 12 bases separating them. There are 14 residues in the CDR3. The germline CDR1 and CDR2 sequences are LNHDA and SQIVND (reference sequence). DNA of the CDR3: TGTGCCAGTACAAGGGGGGCCGGCAATCAGCCCCAGCATTTT. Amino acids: CASTRGAGNQPQHF.

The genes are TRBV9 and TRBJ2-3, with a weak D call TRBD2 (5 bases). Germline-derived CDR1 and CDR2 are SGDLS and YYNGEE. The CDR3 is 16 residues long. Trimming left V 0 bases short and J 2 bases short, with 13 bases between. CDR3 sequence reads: CASSVGLAEDTDTQYF. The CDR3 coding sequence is TGTGCCAGCAGCGTAGGTCTAGCAGAAGACACAGATACGCAGTATTTT.

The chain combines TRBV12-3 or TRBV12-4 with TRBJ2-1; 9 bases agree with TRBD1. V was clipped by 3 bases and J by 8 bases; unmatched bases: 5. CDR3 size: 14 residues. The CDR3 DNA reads TGTGCCAGCAGTTTGGACAGGGGTAATGATGAGCAGTTCTTC. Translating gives CASSLDRGNDEQFF.

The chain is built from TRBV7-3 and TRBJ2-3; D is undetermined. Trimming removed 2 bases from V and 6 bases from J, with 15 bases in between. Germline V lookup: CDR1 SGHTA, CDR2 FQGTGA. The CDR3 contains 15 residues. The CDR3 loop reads CASSLGLGFEDTQYF. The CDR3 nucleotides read TGTGCCAGCAGCTTAGGGCTAGGTTTTGAGGATACGCAGTATTTT.

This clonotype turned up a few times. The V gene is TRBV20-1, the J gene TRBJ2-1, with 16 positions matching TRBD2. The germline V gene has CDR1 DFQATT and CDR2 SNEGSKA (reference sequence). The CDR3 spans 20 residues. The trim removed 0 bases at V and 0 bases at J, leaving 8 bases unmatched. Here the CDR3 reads CSARDSGLAGGPGSYNEQFF. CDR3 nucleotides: TGCAGTGCTAGAGACTCGGGACTAGCGGGAGGGCCGGGCTCCTACAATGAGCAGTTCTTC.

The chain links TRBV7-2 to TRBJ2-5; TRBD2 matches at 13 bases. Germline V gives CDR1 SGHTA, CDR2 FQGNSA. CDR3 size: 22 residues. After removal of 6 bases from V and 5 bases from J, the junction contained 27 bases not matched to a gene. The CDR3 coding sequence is TGTGCCAGCAGTCGACTAGCGGGGGGCCCCGGGGGGGGGCTAGCGGGAAGGGAGACCCAGTACTTC. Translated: CASSRLAGGPGGGLAGRETQYF.